A selection of T cell receptor beta chains follows, all from one sample in a study of technical replicates of blood from a handful of donors. Profiled with immunoSEQ multiplex PCR; TCRdb holds only in-frame clones, not every one. The sample comprises tens of thousands of clones, about 95% of which are singletons, and roughly 0.24% rests with the top ten. The material sequenced was T cells isolated from PBMCs. The receptors come from a human donor in good health. CDR3s include the opening cysteine and the closing phenylalanine or tryptophan. The order of the fields is clone size, V gene, D gene, J gene, CDR3 protein, CDR3 DNA. D genes are given only for firm matches. Size values are once, few and many counts, or a class for expanded clones, and some rows have none.

clone size: NA; V gene: TRBV10-3; D gene: NA; J gene: TRBJ2-7; CDR3 protein: CAISESREYEQYF; CDR3 DNA: TGTGCCATCAGTGAGTCCCGGGAGTACGAGCAGTACTTC
clone size: NA; V gene: TRBV6-5; D gene: NA; J gene: TRBJ2-7; CDR3 protein: CASSYGAAYEQYF; CDR3 DNA: TGTGCCAGCAGTTACGGGGCAGCCTACGAGCAGTACTTC
clone size: NA; V gene: TRBV6-5; D gene: NA; J gene: TRBJ1-1; CDR3 protein: CASSPSTLMNTEAFF; CDR3 DNA: TGTGCCAGCAGCCCCTCGACACTTATGAACACTGAAGCTTTCTTT
clone size: NA; V gene: TRBV6-5; D gene: TRBD1; J gene: TRBJ1-2; CDR3 protein: CASRGPGGRNYGYTF; CDR3 DNA: TGTGCCAGCAGGGGACCAGGGGGCCGTAACTATGGCTACACCTTC
clone size: NA; V gene: TRBV5-1; D gene: TRBD2; J gene: TRBJ2-1; CDR3 protein: CASSLTSGDYNEQFF; CDR3 DNA: TGCGCCAGCAGCTTGACTAGCGGGGACTACAATGAGCAGTTCTTC
clone size: NA; V gene: TRBV19; D gene: NA; J gene: TRBJ1-2; CDR3 protein: CASSMEGRFYGYTF; CDR3 DNA: TGTGCCAGTAGTATGGAGGGGCGTTTTTATGGCTACACCTTC
clone size: NA; V gene: TRBV14; D gene: NA; J gene: TRBJ1-5; CDR3 protein: CASSQGTSGNQPQHF; CDR3 DNA: TGTGCCAGCAGCCAAGGGACATCTGGCAATCAGCCCCAGCATTTT
clone size: NA; V gene: TRBV9; D gene: NA; J gene: TRBJ1-1; CDR3 protein: CASSVGGHLNTEAFF; CDR3 DNA: TGTGCCAGCAGCGTAGGGGGACACCTGAACACTGAAGCTTTCTTT
clone size: NA; V gene: TRBV7-9; D gene: NA; J gene: TRBJ1-2; CDR3 protein: CASSQDILLAF; CDR3 DNA: TGTGCCAGCAGCCAAGACATTTTGCTTGCCTTC
clone size: NA; V gene: TRBV11-3; D gene: NA; J gene: TRBJ1-2; CDR3 protein: CASSLHDRSNYGYTF; CDR3 DNA: TGTGCCAGCAGCCTCCACGACAGATCTAACTATGGCTACACCTTC
clone size: NA; V gene: TRBV11-2; D gene: NA; J gene: TRBJ2-1; CDR3 protein: CASSLFRGPYNEQFF; CDR3 DNA: TGTGCCAGCAGCTTATTTAGGGGTCCCTACAATGAGCAGTTCTTC
clone size: NA; V gene: TRBV7-9; D gene: NA; J gene: TRBJ2-1; CDR3 protein: CASSILGREQFF; CDR3 DNA: TGTGCCAGCAGCATACTAGGGCGAGAGCAGTTCTTC
clone size: NA; V gene: TRBV6-1; D gene: NA; J gene: TRBJ2-2; CDR3 protein: CASSDQRAHTGELFF; CDR3 DNA: TGTGCCAGCAGTGACCAGCGGGCCCACACCGGGGAGCTGTTTTTT
clone size: NA; V gene: TRBV4-1; D gene: TRBD1; J gene: TRBJ2-1; CDR3 protein: CASSQRDRGYNEQFF; CDR3 DNA: TGCGCCAGCAGCCAACGGGACAGGGGGTACAATGAGCAGTTCTTC
clone size: NA; V gene: TRBV2; D gene: TRBD1; J gene: TRBJ1-1; CDR3 protein: CASRAGTGNTEAFF; CDR3 DNA: TGTGCCAGCAGGGCAGGGACAGGAAACACTGAAGCTTTCTTT
clone size: NA; V gene: TRBV7-8; D gene: NA; J gene: TRBJ1-6; CDR3 protein: CASSLAPTGPEAQSPPLHF; CDR3 DNA: TGTGCCAGCAGCTTAGCCCCTACAGGACCCGAGGCCCAATCTCCACCCCTCCACTTT
clone size: NA; V gene: TRBV19; D gene: TRBD1; J gene: TRBJ2-3; CDR3 protein: CASTKTGAPSTDTQYF; CDR3 DNA: TGTGCCAGTACCAAGACAGGGGCCCCGAGCACAGATACGCAGTATTTT
clone size: NA; V gene: TRBV9; D gene: TRBD1; J gene: TRBJ2-5; CDR3 protein: CASSVSGGEETQYF; CDR3 DNA: TGTGCCAGCAGCGTATCAGGGGGCGAAGAGACCCAGTACTTC
clone size: once; V gene: TRBV28; D gene: NA; J gene: TRBJ2-1; CDR3 protein: CASSLSGGGGEQFF; CDR3 DNA: TGTGCCAGCAGTCTATCTGGGGGAGGAGGCGAGCAGTTCTTC
clone size: NA; V gene: TRBV10-2; D gene: TRBD2; J gene: TRBJ2-7; CDR3 protein: CASSESMGGEQYF; CDR3 DNA: TGCGCCAGCAGTGAGTCGATGGGAGGGGAGCAGTACTTC
clone size: NA; V gene: TRBV7-2; D gene: NA; J gene: TRBJ1-5; CDR3 protein: CASSFDSYQPQHF; CDR3 DNA: TGTGCCAGCAGTTTCGACAGTTATCAGCCCCAGCATTTT
clone size: NA; V gene: TRBV6-1; D gene: NA; J gene: TRBJ1-3; CDR3 protein: CASRPGVTTIYF; CDR3 DNA: TGTGCCAGCAGGCCGGGAGTGACCACCATATATTTT
clone size: NA; V gene: TRBV10-1; D gene: TRBD2; J gene: TRBJ2-3; CDR3 protein: CASSQTSGSLDTQYF; CDR3 DNA: TGCGCCAGCAGCCAGACTAGCGGGAGTTTAGATACGCAGTATTTT
clone size: NA; V gene: TRBV14; D gene: TRBD2; J gene: TRBJ2-1; CDR3 protein: CASSHLAGSLLANEQFF; CDR3 DNA: TGTGCCAGCAGCCACCTAGCGGGGTCCCTCCTGGCCAATGAGCAGTTCTTC
clone size: NA; V gene: TRBV10-3; D gene: NA; J gene: TRBJ2-7; CDR3 protein: CAISGKYLDYARFEQYF; CDR3 DNA: TGTGCCATCAGTGGCAAGTACCTGGACTACGCTCGATTCGAGCAGTACTTC
clone size: NA; V gene: TRBV7-9; D gene: NA; J gene: TRBJ2-7; CDR3 protein: CASSLPPDEQYF; CDR3 DNA: TGTGCCAGCAGCTTACCCCCGGACGAGCAGTACTTC
clone size: NA; V gene: TRBV10-1; D gene: NA; J gene: TRBJ1-5; CDR3 protein: CASSETGNNQPQHF; CDR3 DNA: TGCGCCAGCAGTGAAACAGGGAATAATCAGCCCCAGCATTTT
clone size: NA; V gene: TRBV7-7; D gene: TRBD2; J gene: TRBJ2-3; CDR3 protein: CASSLARREAKGTDTQYF; CDR3 DNA: TGTGCCAGCAGCTTGGCCCGGCGGGAGGCCAAAGGCACAGATACGCAGTATTTT
clone size: once; V gene: TRBV4-1; D gene: NA; J gene: TRBJ1-1; CDR3 protein: CASSRLMVQGWRTEAFF; CDR3 DNA: TGCGCCAGCAGCCGACTTATGGTACAGGGTTGGAGGACTGAAGCTTTCTTT
clone size: NA; V gene: TRBV20-1; D gene: NA; J gene: TRBJ2-1; CDR3 protein: CSARSYDEQFF; CDR3 DNA: TGCAGTGCTAGGAGCTACGATGAGCAGTTCTTC
clone size: NA; V gene: TRBV13; D gene: TRBD2; J gene: TRBJ2-5; CDR3 protein: CASSLETGGIQETQYF; CDR3 DNA: TGTGCCAGCAGCTTAGAGACGGGGGGGATACAAGAGACCCAGTACTTC
clone size: NA; V gene: TRBV5-1; D gene: NA; J gene: TRBJ1-1; CDR3 protein: CASSLDVRKNTEAFF; CDR3 DNA: TGCGCCAGCAGCTTGGATGTCAGGAAGAACACTGAAGCTTTCTTT
clone size: NA; V gene: TRBV7-9; D gene: TRBD1; J gene: TRBJ1-4; CDR3 protein: CASRPTGDRLFF; CDR3 DNA: TGTGCCAGCAGACCAACAGGGGATCGACTGTTTTTT
clone size: once; V gene: TRBV29-1; D gene: TRBD2; J gene: TRBJ2-5; CDR3 protein: CSDTRGGGKETQYF; CDR3 DNA: TGCAGCGACACCCGCGGGGGTGGGAAAGAGACCCAGTACTTC
clone size: NA; V gene: TRBV9; D gene: NA; J gene: TRBJ2-1; CDR3 protein: CASSVVGDEQFF; CDR3 DNA: TGTGCCAGCAGCGTAGTAGGGGATGAGCAGTTCTTC
clone size: NA; V gene: TRBV5-1; D gene: NA; J gene: TRBJ1-6; CDR3 protein: CASSPDRIRVSPLHF; CDR3 DNA: TGCGCCAGCAGCCCAGACAGAATTCGAGTTTCACCCCTCCACTTT
clone size: NA; V gene: TRBV6-5; D gene: NA; J gene: TRBJ1-1; CDR3 protein: CASSYREGLDTEAFF; CDR3 DNA: TGTGCCAGCAGTTACCGGGAAGGGCTAGACACTGAAGCTTTCTTT